The 21 T cell receptor beta chains below all came from one sample that was sequenced in a study of cytomegalovirus exposure and HLA in healthy donors (TCRdb year 2017). The receptor library was made with the immunoSEQ multiplex PCR assay. For the multiplex PCR, a mixture combining 60 forward primers for TCR Vbeta segments and 13 reverse primers for TCR Jbeta segments was used. The clones in this table, taken by TCRdb from immuneACCESS, are in-frame only. Not every clone is retained; where verified, under half of the shortfall comes from an unresolved V gene, and the cause of the rest is unknown. A total of around 85,000 clones appear in this sample, less than 80% of them only once. The ten largest clones add up to around 24% of the sample. What was sequenced was PBMCs. The receptors stem from a man in his thirties or forties in good health and CMV-seropositive.

The J gene is TRBJ2-5, the V gene TRBV28; TRBD2 might be the D (6 bases). The CDR3 runs 16 residues. Germline assignment: CDR1 MDHEN and CDR2 SYDVKM. Trimming removed 1 base at V and 8 bases at J, with 20 bases between. The CDR3 region has the DNA TGTGCCAGCAGTTTATTAGCGGCCCGAGGGAAGGGAACCCAGTACTTC. Its translation is CASSLLAARGKGTQYF. Drawing the rest from reference TRBV28 and TRBJ2-5, the complete variable domain is DVKVTQSSRYLVKRTGEKVFLECVQDMDHENMFWYRQDPGLGLRLIYFSYDVKMKEKGDIPEGYSVSREKKERFSLILESASTNQTSMYLCASSLLAARGKGTQYFGPGTRLLVL.

The rearrangement links TRBV4-3 to TRBJ1-4; TRBD1 might be the D (5 bases). Deletions cut 2 bases from V and 6 bases from J, with 13 bases between. CDR1 and CDR2 from the germline V gene are LGHNA and YSLEER. This CDR3 is 15 amino acids long. The chain's CDR3 is CASSQQLGEDEKLFF. CDR3 nucleotide sequence: TGCGCCAGCAGCCAACAGTTAGGGGAAGATGAAAAACTGTTTTTT.

This clone occurred a few times. The genes are TRBV29-1 and TRBJ1-2; D is uncertain. The CDR3 sequence is 14 residues long. V was trimmed by 4 bases and J by 7 bases, leaving 19 bases between them. The germline CDR1 and CDR2 sequences are SQVTM and ANQGSEA. The CDR3 loop is CSVGEAQARSGYTF. CDR3 DNA: TGCAGCGTTGGGGAGGCGCAGGCGAGGAGTGGCTACACCTTC.

The gene calls are TRBV6-5 and TRBJ1-5; D might be TRBD1 (6 bases). This CDR3 contains 13 residues. CDR1 is MNHEY, CDR2 SVGAGI, per germline. Between the trimmed V and J ends, which lost 2 bases and 9 bases, there was a span of 11 bases. Here the CDR3 DNA reads TGTGCCAGCAGTTACGAGGGGGATCGGCCCCAGCATTTT. It codes for CASSYEGDRPQHF.

This sequence joins TRBV6-5 and TRBJ1-5; tentatively, D is TRBD1 (6 bases). Germline lookup yields CDR1 MNHEY and CDR2 SVGAGI. V lost 8 bases and J lost 5, with 16 bases in between. CDR3 length: 14 amino acids. CDR3 in DNA: TGTGCCAGCGGACAGAGAGACGGGGATCAGCCCCAGCATTTT. Translating gives CASGQRDGDQPQHF.

The chain joins TRBV18 to TRBJ2-1; 8 bases align to TRBD1. The V gene end was trimmed by 5 bases and the J gene end by 5 bases; junction bases not matched to a gene: 8. Looked up from germline, CDR1 is KGHSH and CDR2 is LQKENI. The CDR3 consists of 15 residues. The CDR3 DNA follows: TGTGCCAGCTCATCGACCGGGACAGGTCACAATGAGCAGTTCTTC. This translates into CASSSTGTGHNEQFF.

The table lists this clone with a few counts. This chain connects TRBV11-3 to TRBJ2-3; a possible D gene is TRBD1 (6 bases). Germline V lookup: CDR1 SGHNT, CDR2 YENEEA. This CDR3 has 12 amino acids. Deletions cut 0 bases from V and 8 bases from J, with 6 bases between. This chain's CDR3 is CASSLEGGTQYF. In nucleotides, the CDR3 is TGTGCCAGCAGCTTAGAAGGGGGTACGCAGTATTTT.

The chain couples TRBV4-1 to TRBJ2-5, with a tentative D call TRBD2 (5 bases). This CDR3 region has 18 residues. CDR1 is MGHRA, CDR2 YSYEKL, per germline. V was shortened by 5 bases and J by 2 bases, with 24 bases between the two germline ends. The CDR3 reads CASSSTNRLPKKQETQYF. CDR3 sequence (DNA): TGCGCCAGCAGCTCAACAAACCGACTACCCAAAAAACAAGAGACCCAGTACTTC.

The rearrangement joins TRBV4-3 to TRBJ1-2, with D possibly TRBD1 on 6 matching bases. Germline V lookup: CDR1 LGHNA, CDR2 YSLEER. V dropped 0 bases and J dropped 4 bases, with 9 bases sitting between them. This CDR3 is built from 14 residues. The CDR3 sequence: CASSQDTRGYGYTF. CDR3 in DNA: TGCGCCAGCAGCCAAGATACCAGGGGCTATGGCTACACCTTC.

The genes are TRBV6-5 and TRBJ1-5; TRBD1 is a possible D gene (5 bases). V was trimmed by 8 bases and J by 2 bases, leaving 10 bases between them. In germline, CDR1 is MNHEY, CDR2 SVGAGI. This CDR3 region has 13 residues. The CDR3 spells CASGGQRNQPQHF. Written as DNA, the CDR3 is TGTGCCAGCGGCGGACAACGCAATCAGCCCCAGCATTTT.

The CDR3 is CASSLGAPDRVNYEQYF. The CDR3 bases are TGTGCCAGCAGCTTGGGCGCCCCGGACAGGGTGAACTACGAGCAGTACTTC. The chain links TRBV5-4 to TRBJ2-7; 8 bases align to TRBD1. J was trimmed by 3 bases and V by 0 bases; bases with no gene match: 11. Germline lookup yields CDR1 SGHNT and CDR2 YYREEE (reference sequence). This CDR3 spans 17 amino acids.

The J gene is TRBJ1-1, the V gene TRBV5-1; TRBD1 aligns across 7 bases. Germline-derived CDR1 and CDR2 are SGHRS and YFSETQ. J lost 7 bases, V lost 3 bases, and 3 bases had no gene match. CDR3 length: 12 amino acids. CDR3 loop: CASSWGTDEAFF. CDR3 nucleotides: TGCGCCAGCAGCTGGGGGACAGATGAAGCTTTCTTT.

This sequence joins TRBV9 and TRBJ2-1; D gene uncertain. The CDR3 is 13 amino acids. The V end was cut by 0 bases, the J end by 6 bases, with 7 bases between. CDR1 is SGDLS and CDR2 is YYNGEE in the germline V gene. Here the CDR3 reads CASSVGSSNEQFF. CDR3 bases: TGTGCCAGCAGCGTAGGGTCGAGCAATGAGCAGTTCTTC.

CDR3 loop: CASSPRDSSNNQPQHF. The CDR3 bases are TGTGCCAGCAGTCCCAGGGACAGCTCAAACAATCAGCCCCAGCATTTT. The chain links TRBV27 to TRBJ1-5; 7 nucleotides align to TRBD1. The CDR3 runs to 16 residues. Germline CDR1 is MNHEY and CDR2 is SMNVEV (reference sequence). Trimming at V came to 5 bases and at J to 3 bases, leaving 10 bases not matched to a gene.

The genes are TRBV28 and TRBJ2-1; D is undetermined. V gave up 7 bases and J gave up 10 bases, with 17 bases separating them. This CDR3 is built from 13 residues. From germline, CDR1 is MDHEN and CDR2 SYDVKM. CDR3 nucleotide sequence: TGTGCCAGCATCTCGGGTACTATCTACGAGCAGTTCTTC. This sequence encodes CASISGTIYEQFF.

V usage is TRBV5-1 and J usage is TRBJ1-1; 7 nucleotides line up with TRBD1. CDR1 and CDR2 from the germline V gene are SGHRS and YFSETQ. The CDR3 runs to 14 residues. V was pared by 2 bases and J by 4 bases, with 5 bases of the junction left unmatched. CDR3 sequence reads: CASSFNRGFTEAFF. In DNA form, the CDR3 reads TGCGCCAGCAGCTTTAACAGGGGATTCACTGAAGCTTTCTTT.

The chain is built from TRBV7-9 and TRBJ1-1, with D unclear. The CDR3 covers 15 residues. Trimming shortened V by 2 bases and J by 0 bases, and 10 bases separated the two germline ends. Germline V gene sequence: CDR1 SEHNR, CDR2 FQNEAQ (reference sequence). This chain's CDR3 is CASSLSLGVNTEAFF. CDR3 in DNA: TGTGCCAGCAGCTTAAGTTTGGGAGTGAACACTGAAGCTTTCTTT.

The chain couples TRBV4-2 to TRBJ2-7; D not resolved. Trimming left V 3 bases short and J 3 bases short, with 3 bases between. This CDR3 has 11 amino acids. CDR1 is LGHNA, CDR2 YNFKEQ, per germline. In nucleotides, the CDR3 is TGTGCCAGCAGCCAGAGCTACGAGCAGTACTTC. Translating gives CASSQSYEQYF.

This clone was detected only a few times. The chain couples TRBV19 to TRBJ1-5; tentative D call: TRBD1 (5 bases). V shed 5 bases and J shed 0 bases, with 14 bases lying between them. The CDR3 covers 16 residues. Germline V gene sequence: CDR1 LNHDA, CDR2 SQIVND (reference sequence). DNA of the CDR3: TGTGCCAGTAGTTGGGGCAGCCTGTATAGCAATCAGCCCCAGCATTTT. This codes for CASSWGSLYSNQPQHF.

The chain combines TRBV5-1 with TRBJ2-3; TRBD1 matches 9 bases. Per the germline V gene, CDR1 is SGHRS and CDR2 is YFSETQ. This CDR3 has 15 residues. With 4 bases clipped from V and 3 bases from J, the junction kept 6 bases outside the gene matches. The CDR3 is CASSTRTGVTDTQYF. CDR3 coding DNA: TGCGCCAGCAGCACACGGACAGGGGTAACAGATACGCAGTATTTT.

This rearrangement joins TRBV2 to TRBJ1-1; D perhaps matches TRBD1 (6 bases). In germline, CDR1 is SNHLY, CDR2 FYNNEI. The V end lost 8 bases, the J end lost 3 bases, and 10 bases lay between the germline ends. This CDR3 is 12 amino acids long. As DNA, the CDR3 is TGTGCCAGCCTTACAGGGTACACTGAAGCTTTCTTT. Translating it yields CASLTGYTEAFF.